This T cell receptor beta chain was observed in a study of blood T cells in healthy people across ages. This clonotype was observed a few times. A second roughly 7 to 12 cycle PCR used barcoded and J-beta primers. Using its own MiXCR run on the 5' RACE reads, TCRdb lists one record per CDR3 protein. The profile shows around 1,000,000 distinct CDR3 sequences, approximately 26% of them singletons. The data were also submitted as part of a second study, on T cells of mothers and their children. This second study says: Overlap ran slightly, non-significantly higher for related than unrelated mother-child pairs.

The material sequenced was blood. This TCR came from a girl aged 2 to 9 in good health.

The CDR3 loop is CAISDGTVSEQFF. In nucleotides, the CDR3 is TGTGCCATCAGTGACGGGACTGTGAGTGAGCAGTTCTTC. V gene TRBV10-3 combines with J gene TRBJ2-1; D might be TRBD2 (6 bases). Germline V CDR1 and CDR2: ENHRY, SYGVKD. V dropped 3 bases and J dropped 9 bases, with 12 bases sitting between them. CDR3 length: 13 residues.